This TCR beta chain was retrieved from a study of cytomegalovirus exposure and HLA in healthy donors. Notes on the study in general: According to a later analysis, most TCR beta chains associated with CMV appeared HLA-restricted. DRB1 showed the most TCR associations and HLA-C the fewest in a later analysis, as rates varied by HLA locus.

Comments on this clone: Its cognate antigen is unknown.

PCR employed 60 Vbeta and 13 Jbeta primers. The protocol was immunoSEQ multiplex PCR, while the TCRdb copy is restricted to in-frame clones and leaves out a portion. This sample has 90,000 to 130,000 clones, with approximately 70% found just once. This clonotype was sampled from a man aged 25 to 40 in good health and CMV-seropositive. Sequencing input: PBMCs.

CDR3 sequence (DNA): TGTGCCAGTGCACACCCTAACACCGGGGAGCTGTTTTTT. Amino acids: CASAHPNTGELFF. The J gene is TRBJ2-2, the V gene TRBV19; D is unresolved. Looked up from germline, CDR1 is LNHDA and CDR2 is SQIVND (reference sequence). The length of the CDR3 is 13 residues. V was cut by 8 bases and J by 2 bases, with 9 bases left in between.